These 9 T cell receptor beta chains were all obtained from the same sample, sequenced in a study of spatial heterogeneity in lung cancer. The time point is: sample taken at primary tumor resection. The input material, whole RNA from tumor, nontumor lung or frozen PBMC, was sequenced unsorted. TCRdb reanalysed the 5' RACE reads using MiXCR and keeps one entry per CDR3 protein. The table includes about 20,000 distinct CDR3 sequences, 19% detected once. The specimen was PBMCs, collected at surgery. The receptors here all came from a male donor with early-stage non-small cell lung cancer.

This clonotype showed up many times. The chain couples TRBV6-1 to TRBJ2-7; D uncertain. In germline, CDR1 is MNHNS, CDR2 SASEGT. V lost 4 bases, J lost 6 bases, and 7 bases lay in between. The length of the CDR3 is 11 residues. This CDR3 reads CASSGGSEQYF. As DNA, the CDR3 is TGTGCCAGCAGTGGAGGCAGCGAGCAGTACTTC.

The chain carries TRBV7-9 and TRBJ2-7; 9 positions match TRBD1. CDR3 length: 16 amino acids. V trimming: 6 bases; J trimming: 7 bases; junction bases outside the gene matches: 16. Looked up from germline, CDR1 is SEHNR and CDR2 is FQNEAQ (reference sequence). This CDR3 reads CASRPQRPGQGREQYF. CDR3 bases: TGTGCCAGCAGACCTCAGCGCCCGGGACAGGGAAGGGAGCAGTACTTC.

This clonotype was recorded many times. The chain links TRBV18 to TRBJ1-1; TRBD1 is a possible D gene (5 bases). V was clipped by 3 bases and J by 1 base, with 9 bases between them. CDR3 length equals 14 residues. Germline CDR1 reads KGHSH; CDR2 reads LQKENI. DNA for the CDR3: TGTGCCAGCTCACCCGGCCAGGGGAACACTGAAGCTTTCTTT. Protein sequence: CASSPGQGNTEAFF.

The chain carries TRBV5-1 and TRBJ2-2, with D tentatively TRBD2 (5 bases). The V and J ends lost 0 bases and 1 base respectively, with 7 bases between them. The CDR3 contains 15 residues. Per the germline V gene, CDR1 is SGHRS and CDR2 is YFSETQ. The CDR3 coding sequence is TGCGCCAGCAGCTTGGTACGGGGGAACACCGGGGAGCTGTTTTTT. This sequence encodes CASSLVRGNTGELFF.

The genes are TRBV29-1 and TRBJ2-3; 10 bases fit TRBD1. Germline V lookup: CDR1 SQVTM, CDR2 ANQGSEA. This CDR3 is built from 18 residues. V lost 3 bases and J lost 4; bases outside the gene matches: 16. CDR3 residues: CSVESPGQGTPWADTQYF. CDR3 sequence (DNA): TGCAGCGTTGAGTCCCCGGGACAGGGGACACCCTGGGCAGATACGCAGTATTTT.

CDR3 sequence: CASRLTGMETQYF. CDR3 coding DNA: TGTGCCAGCAGATTGACAGGGATGGAGACCCAGTACTTC. The gene calls are TRBV6-5 and TRBJ2-5; TRBD1 matches 7 bases. This CDR3 spans 13 amino acids. With V trimmed by 6 bases and J by 5 bases, 6 bases remained unmatched. CDR1 is MNHEY, CDR2 SVGAGI, per germline.

V usage is TRBV9 and J usage is TRBJ2-1; TRBD1 might be the D (6 bases). The CDR3 sequence is 15 residues long. V shed 1 base and J shed 0 bases, with 8 bases lying between them. CDR1 is SGDLS and CDR2 is YYNGEE in the germline V gene. The CDR3 bases are TGTGCCAGCAGCGTAAGGGGGAGCTCCTACAATGAGCAGTTCTTC. This encodes CASSVRGSSYNEQFF.

Judged by abundance, this clonotype is medium-sized (0.01 to 0.1%). CDR3 DNA sequence: TGTGCCAGCAGCTTGGCCCCGGGACAGGGAAATCAGCCCCAGCATTTT. Residues: CASSLAPGQGNQPQHF. The chain uses TRBV7-2 and TRBJ1-5, with 9 nucleotides matching TRBD1. Trimming cost V 3 bases and J 4 bases; bases outside gene matches: 7. Germline CDR1 reads SGHTA; CDR2 reads FQGNSA. The CDR3 is 16 amino acids.

The gene calls are TRBV6-6 and TRBJ2-1, with 7 bases fitting TRBD1. Germline trimming cut 6 bases from V and 0 bases from J; bases unmatched to any gene: 8. This CDR3 spans 16 amino acids. Per the germline V gene, CDR1 is MNHNY and CDR2 is SVGAGI (reference sequence). CDR3 DNA sequence: TGTGCCAGCAGCCCTCTCCGGGACAGCTCCTACAATGAGCAGTTCTTC. This codes for CASSPLRDSSYNEQFF.